The following is a T cell receptor beta chain sequence with its context. The data belong to a study of OX40 agonist ivuxolimab in advanced cancers. Study summary: The patients' treatment was ivuxolimab, an agonistic anti-OX40 (CD134) antibody. Intravenous ivuxolimab at 0.01 to 10 mg/kg was given to patients every 2 weeks. It was permissible to have had prior anti-PD-1, anti-PD-L1 or anti-CTLA-4 therapy, and around 43% had some.

Germline lookup yields CDR1 SGDLS and CDR2 YYNGEE. The V end lost 0 bases, the J end lost 6 bases, and 7 bases lay between the germline ends. The CDR3 consists of 13 residues. At baseline, cycle 4 day 1, and cycle 7 day 1, blood was sampled. Method: immunoSEQ multiplex PCR; TCRdb's copy keeps in-frame clones and lacks some. Of 35,000 to 50,000 clones listed, almost 90% are singletons. This specimen consisted of CD4+ or CD8+ T cells sorted from blood, obtained in a trial of the OX40 agonist ivuxolimab. The chain has TRBV9 and TRBJ2-1; D is ambiguous. The clonotype originates from an adult with an advanced solid tumor such as melanoma, head and neck, liver or kidney cancer. CDR3 nucleotide sequence: TGTGCCAGCAGCGTAGACCCGGGCAATGAGCAGTTCTTC. This codes for CASSVDPGNEQFF. The whole variable domain, remainder taken from reference TRBV9 and TRBJ2-1, is DSGVTQTPKHLITATGQRVTLRCSPRSGDLSVYWYQQSLDQGLQFLIQYYNGEERAKGNILERFSAQQFPDLHSELNLSSLELGDSALYFCASSVDPGNEQFFGPGTRLTVL.